This T cell receptor (beta chain) is from a study of blood T cell repertoires in COVID-19. CDR1 and CDR2 (germline): SGHNT, YYREEE (reference sequence). Trimming left V 1 base short and J 0 bases short, with 7 bases between. This CDR3 comprises 15 residues. In the original workflow: Amplification of reference gene primers was used by the study to estimate nucleated cell counts. Assay used: immunoSEQ multiplex PCR; TCRdb lists only in-frame clones, some missing. The V and J calls and clone size were taken over from that table, and D and trimming were inferred from the DNA. The table includes about 220,000 clones, more than 65% detected once.

Sequenced: peripheral blood. The chain recombines TRBV5-4 with TRBJ2-2; D remains ambiguous. The TCR originated in a woman between 55 and 75 years old with acute or convalescent COVID-19. The CDR3 DNA sequence: TGTGCCAGCAGCTTGAGTACTACGAACACCGGGGAGCTGTTTTTT. Amino acid sequence: CASSLSTTNTGELFF. Full variable domain (outside the CDR3, taken from reference TRBV5-4 and TRBJ2-2): ETGVTQSPTHLIKTRGQQVTLRCSSQSGHNTVSWYQQALGQGPQFIFQYYREEENGRGNFPPRFSGLQFPNYSSELNVNALELDDSALYLCASSLSTTNTGELFFGEGSRLTVL.